The 8 T cell receptor beta chains given below trace back to one sample, sequenced in a study of T cell responses to AZD1222 COVID-19 vaccine. Profiling relied on immunoSEQ multiplex PCR, and the TCRdb table lists in-frame clones only, not all of them. The sample holds 75,000 to 80,000 clones; approximately 80% are singletons and the top ten take 27%. The sample was peripheral blood, taken 28 days after the second dose of the MenACWY control vaccine. Source of these receptors: an adult who received the MenACWY meningococcal vaccine as a control.

The gene calls are TRBV19 and TRBJ1-1; D uncertain. The CDR3 is 14 amino acids. The ends were cut back, 3 bases at V and 1 base at J, with 9 bases in the middle. The germline V gene has CDR1 LNHDA and CDR2 SQIVND (reference sequence). The CDR3 DNA follows: TGTGCCAGTAGTATCTCTGTTACGAACACTGAAGCTTTCTTT. Amino acid sequence: CASSISVTNTEAFF.

The sample holds a few counts of this clone. The rearrangement links TRBV29-1 to TRBJ1-2; TRBD1 matches at 8 bases. Germline V gene data show CDR1 as SQVTM and CDR2 as ANQGSEA. Trimming at V came to 3 bases and at J to 2 bases, leaving 5 bases not matched to a gene. The CDR3 has 14 amino acids. CDR3 in DNA: TGCAGCGTTGATTCCGGGACAGGAAACTATGGCTACACCTTC. This gives the protein CSVDSGTGNYGYTF.

This chain connects TRBV5-4 to TRBJ2-2, with D perhaps TRBD2 (5 bases). The CDR3 is 13 amino acids. V gave up 4 bases and J gave up 6 bases, with 10 bases separating them. Germline CDR1 and CDR2: SGHNT and YYREEE (reference sequence). The CDR3 DNA reads as TGTGCCAGCAGCACCTCCGGGGCCGGGGAGCTGTTTTTT. Its protein is CASSTSGAGELFF.

The chain uses TRBV7-8 and TRBJ1-2, with D tentatively TRBD1 (6 bases). Germline V CDR1 and CDR2: SGHVS, FQNEAQ. V dropped 4 bases and J dropped 3 bases, with 30 bases sitting between them. The CDR3 length is 20 residues. The CDR3 sequence: CASSSAIRTVSGSGDYGYTF. The DNA of the CDR3 is TGTGCCAGCAGCTCCGCCATCCGGACAGTTTCTGGGTCTGGGGACTATGGCTACACCTTC.

The chain joins TRBV7-9 to TRBJ2-1; D perhaps matches TRBD2 (5 bases). V shed 3 bases and J shed 0 bases, with 12 bases lying between them. Germline V CDR1 and CDR2: SEHNR, FQNEAQ (reference sequence). The CDR3 runs 16 residues. CDR3 protein: CASSLLALSSYNEQFF. Here the CDR3 DNA reads TGTGCCAGCAGCTTGCTAGCCTTGAGCTCCTACAATGAGCAGTTCTTC.

A single count supports this clone. J is TRBJ2-3 and V is TRBV27; D not certain. V dropped 1 base and J dropped 0 bases, with 11 bases sitting between them. The V gene's germline CDR1 is MNHEY and CDR2 SMNVEV (reference sequence). The CDR3 loop spans 16 amino acids. CDR3 amino acids: CASSLLTASSTDTQYF. As DNA, the CDR3 is TGTGCCAGCAGTTTATTGACCGCCTCTAGCACAGATACGCAGTATTTT.

This chain connects TRBV7-3 to TRBJ2-1; D gene uncertain. Trimming removed 1 base at V and 6 bases at J, with 7 bases between. This CDR3 spans 13 amino acids. The germline V gene has CDR1 SGHTA and CDR2 FQGTGA. As DNA, the CDR3 is TGTGCCAGCAGCTTAAGGGCTACCAATGAGCAGTTCTTC. It encodes CASSLRATNEQFF. Using reference TRBV7-3 and TRBJ2-1 for the parts outside the CDR3, the full variable domain is GAGVSQTPSNKVTEKGKYVELRCDPISGHTALYWYRQSLGQGPEFLIYFQGTGAADDSGLPNDRFFAVRPEGSVSTLKIQRTERGDSAVYLCASSLRATNEQFFGPGTRLTVL.

This sequence joins TRBV10-3 and TRBJ2-2; 10 bases map to TRBD1. The CDR3 loop spans 21 amino acids. The junction had 19 bases not matched to a gene; V was cut back by 6 bases and J by 0 bases. The germline CDR1 and CDR2 sequences are ENHRY and SYGVKD. The CDR3 coding sequence is TGTGCCATCAGCGTGTCGTCCGTCGGGACAGGGGCTTCGTCGAACACCGGGGAGCTGTTTTTT. It codes for CAISVSSVGTGASSNTGELFF.